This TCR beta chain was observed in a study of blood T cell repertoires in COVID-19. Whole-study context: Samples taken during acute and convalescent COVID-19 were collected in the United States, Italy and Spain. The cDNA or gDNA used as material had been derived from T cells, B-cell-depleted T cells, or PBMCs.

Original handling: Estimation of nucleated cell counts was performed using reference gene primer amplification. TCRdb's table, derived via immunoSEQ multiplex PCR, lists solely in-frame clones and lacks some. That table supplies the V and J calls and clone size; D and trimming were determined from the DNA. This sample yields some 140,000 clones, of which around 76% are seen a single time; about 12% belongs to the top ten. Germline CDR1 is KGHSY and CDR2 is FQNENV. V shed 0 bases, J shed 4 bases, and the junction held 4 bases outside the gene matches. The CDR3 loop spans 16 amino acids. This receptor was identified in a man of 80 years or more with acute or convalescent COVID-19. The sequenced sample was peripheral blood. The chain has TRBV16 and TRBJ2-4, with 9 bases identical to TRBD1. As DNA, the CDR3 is TGTGCCAGCAGCCAATCATTGACAGGGGGGAAAAACATTCAGTACTTC. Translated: CASSQSLTGGKNIQYF.